These T cell receptor beta chains were read from a single sample in a study of blood T cell repertoires in COVID-19. The assay was immunoSEQ multiplex PCR, and TCRdb's table has in-frame clones only and misses some. The table includes 150,000 to 200,000 clones, approximately 90% detected once. Input material: peripheral blood. The receptors here all came from a man in his late teens or twenties who had recovered from COVID-19. Both conserved end residues are part of each CDR3. A D gene is named only where the DNA matches it firmly. Not all rows give a size; the values are once, few, many and, for expanded clones, a class.

size	J	V	D	DNA	CDR3
NA	TRBJ2-7	TRBV28	TRBD1	TGTGCCAGCAGTTTTGTGGACAGGCCCTCCTACGAGCAGTACTTC	CASSFVDRPSYEQYF
NA	TRBJ2-6	TRBV28	TRBD1	TGTGCCAGCAATTTCAGGGGGCCTGGGGCCAACGTCCTGACTTTC	CASNFRGPGANVLTF
NA	TRBJ2-7	TRBV6-1	TRBD1	TGTGCCAGCAGTGAAGCGGGACAGATCTCCTACGAGCAGTACTTC	CASSEAGQISYEQYF
NA	TRBJ2-1	TRBV7-3	TRBD2	TGTGCCAGCAGCTTAACGTTTAGCGGGAGGGCAAATGAGCAGTTCTTC	CASSLTFSGRANEQFF
NA	TRBJ2-5	TRBV5-4	TRBD2	TGTGCCAGCAGCTTGGGGGCTAGCGGGAGGCCTAGGACCCAGTACTTC	CASSLGASGRPRTQYF
NA	TRBJ1-2	TRBV18	NA	TGTGCCAGCTCACCTCCCGGGGGCTATGGCTACACCTTC	CASSPPGGYGYTF
few	TRBJ2-2	TRBV6-5	TRBD2	TGTGCCAGCGCCTGGACCGGGACTAGCACCGGGGAGCTGTTTTTT	CASAWTGTSTGELFF
NA	TRBJ1-6	TRBV19	NA	TGTGCCAGTAGTACCACGACAGAGAATTCACCCCTCCACTTT	CASSTTTENSPLHF
once	TRBJ2-7	TRBV5-4	TRBD2	TGTGCCAGCAGCTTGGGCCGCGGGAGAGTCAACGAGCAGTACTTC	CASSLGRGRVNEQYF
NA	TRBJ2-2	TRBV7-8	NA	TGTGCCAGCAGCTCCTTTGGCGGCACCGGGGAGCTGTTTTTT	CASSSFGGTGELFF
NA	TRBJ1-1	TRBV6-2/TRBV6-3	TRBD1	TGTGCCAGCAGTCTCCGGGACAGAGATGAAGCTTTCTTT	CASSLRDRDEAFF
once	TRBJ2-6	TRBV10-3	NA	TGTGCCATCCAAACTCCCTCTGGGGCCAACGTCCTGACTTTC	CAIQTPSGANVLTF
NA	TRBJ2-1	TRBV11-3	TRBD1	TGTGCCAGCAGCCCCCGACAGGGGGCGAATGAGCAGTTCTTC	CASSPRQGANEQFF
NA	TRBJ2-7	TRBV7-9	TRBD2	TGTGCCAGCAGCTTAGGGAGCGGGAGTTCAAGCTCCTACGAGCAGTACTTC	CASSLGSGSSSSYEQYF
NA	TRBJ1-2	TRBV5-6	NA	TGTGCCAGCAGCCCCAGGGGAGGGAGTAGCTATGGCTACACCTTC	CASSPRGGSSYGYTF